Below are 3 T cell receptor beta chains sequenced from a single sample in a study of T cell changes during pregnancy in multiple sclerosis (dated by TCRdb to the late 2010s). Receptor amplification or capture employed the immunoSEQ multiplex PCR assay. Held by TCRdb, this immuneACCESS table contains in-frame sequences only and omits some clones. Under half of the omission traces to an unresolved V gene where checked; the cause of the rest is unknown. The sample has under 15,000 clones on record, just under 95% of them singletons. The ten largest clones capture 0.29% of the sample. Sequenced here: CD4+ T cells from peripheral blood mononuclear cells, sampled before pregnancy. These receptors were collected from a female donor with multiple sclerosis, enrolled in a pregnancy study.

The rearrangement links TRBV14 to TRBJ2-7; 7 bases fit TRBD1. Germline lookup yields CDR1 SGHDN and CDR2 FVKESK. CDR3 length: 12 residues. With 4 bases clipped from V and 6 bases from J, the junction kept 3 bases outside the gene matches. The CDR3 loop reads CASSPTGVEQYF. CDR3 nucleotide sequence: TGTGCCAGCAGCCCTACAGGGGTCGAGCAGTACTTC. The variable domain in full, completed from reference TRBV14 and TRBJ2-7, reads EAGVTQFPSHSVIEKGQTVTLRCDPISGHDNLYWYRRVMGKEIKFLLHFVKESKQDESGMPNNRFLAERTGGTYSTLKVQPAELEDSGVYFCASSPTGVEQYFGPGTRLTVT.

The chain couples TRBV11-3 to TRBJ2-7, with 11 bases that match TRBD1. Germline V gene data show CDR1 as SGHNT and CDR2 as YENEEA. The V gene end was trimmed by 5 bases and the J gene end by 4 bases; junction bases not matched to a gene: 4. CDR3 length: 14 amino acids. In DNA form, the CDR3 reads TGTGCCAGCAGCGCGGGACAGGGGGTATACGAGCAGTACTTC. Protein product: CASSAGQGVYEQYF.

The chain couples TRBV4-1 to TRBJ1-6; D is possibly TRBD1 (6 bases). The germline gives CDR1 MGHRA, CDR2 YSYEKL. The CDR3 has 15 residues. The ends were cut back, 4 bases at V and 7 bases at J, with 14 bases in the middle. As DNA, the CDR3 is TGCGCCAGCAGCCCCGGAGGACAGACCAATTCACCCCTCCACTTT. It is translated as CASSPGGQTNSPLHF.